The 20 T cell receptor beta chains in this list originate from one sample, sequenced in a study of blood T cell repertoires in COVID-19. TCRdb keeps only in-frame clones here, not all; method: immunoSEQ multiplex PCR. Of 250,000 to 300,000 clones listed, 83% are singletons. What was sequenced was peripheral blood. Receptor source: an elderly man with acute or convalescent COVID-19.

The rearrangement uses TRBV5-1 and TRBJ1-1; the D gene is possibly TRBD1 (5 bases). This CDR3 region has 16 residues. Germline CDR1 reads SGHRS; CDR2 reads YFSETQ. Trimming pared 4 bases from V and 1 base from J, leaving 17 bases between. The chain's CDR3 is CASSKNRYGENTEAFF. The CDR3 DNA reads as TGCGCCAGCAGCAAAAACAGGTATGGGGAGAACACTGAAGCTTTCTTT. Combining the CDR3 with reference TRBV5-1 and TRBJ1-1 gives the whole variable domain KAGVTQTPRYLIKTRGQQVTLSCSPISGHRSVSWYQQTPGQGLQFLFEYFSETQRNKGNFPGRFSGRQFSNSRSEMNVSTLELGDSALYLCASSKNRYGENTEAFFGQGTRLTVV.

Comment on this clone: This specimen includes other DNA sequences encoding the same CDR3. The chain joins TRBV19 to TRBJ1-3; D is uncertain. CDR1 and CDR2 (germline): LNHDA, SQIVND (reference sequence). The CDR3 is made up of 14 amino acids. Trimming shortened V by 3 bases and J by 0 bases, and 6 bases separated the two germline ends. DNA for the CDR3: TGTGCCAGTAGTATCGGGTCCTCTGGAAACACCATATATTTT. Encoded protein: CASSIGSSGNTIYF.

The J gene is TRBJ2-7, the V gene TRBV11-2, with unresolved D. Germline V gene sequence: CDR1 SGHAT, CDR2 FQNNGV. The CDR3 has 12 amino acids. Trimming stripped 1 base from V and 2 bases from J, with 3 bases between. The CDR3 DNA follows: TGTGCCAGCAGCTTAGTTACCTACGAGCAGTACTTC. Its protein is CASSLVTYEQYF.

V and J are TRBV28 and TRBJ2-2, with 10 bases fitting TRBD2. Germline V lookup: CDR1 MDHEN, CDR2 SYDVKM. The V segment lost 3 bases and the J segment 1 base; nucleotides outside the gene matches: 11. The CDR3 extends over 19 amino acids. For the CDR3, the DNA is TGTGCCAGCAGTTTGCGATCTAGCGGGAGATTTATGAACACCGGGGAGCTGTTTTTT. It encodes CASSLRSSGRFMNTGELFF.

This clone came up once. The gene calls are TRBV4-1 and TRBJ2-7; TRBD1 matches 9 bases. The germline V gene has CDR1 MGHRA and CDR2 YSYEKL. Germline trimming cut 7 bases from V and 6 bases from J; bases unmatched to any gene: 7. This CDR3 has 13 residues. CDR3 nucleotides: TGCGCCAGCAAGGGACAGGGCCAAATCGAGCAGTACTTC. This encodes CASKGQGQIEQYF.

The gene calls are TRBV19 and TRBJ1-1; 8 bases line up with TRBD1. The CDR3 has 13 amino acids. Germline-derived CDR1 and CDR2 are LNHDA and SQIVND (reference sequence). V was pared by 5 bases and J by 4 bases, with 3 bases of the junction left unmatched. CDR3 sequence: CASSHRGSTEAFF. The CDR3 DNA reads TGTGCCAGTAGTCACAGGGGGAGCACTGAAGCTTTCTTT.

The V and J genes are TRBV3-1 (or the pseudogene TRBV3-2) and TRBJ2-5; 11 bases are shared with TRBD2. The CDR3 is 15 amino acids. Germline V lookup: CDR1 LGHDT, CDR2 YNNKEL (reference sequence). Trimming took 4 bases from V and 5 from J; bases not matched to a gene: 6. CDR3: CASSPLAGGRETQYF. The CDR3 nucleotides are TGTGCCAGCAGCCCGTTAGCGGGAGGGCGGGAGACCCAGTACTTC.

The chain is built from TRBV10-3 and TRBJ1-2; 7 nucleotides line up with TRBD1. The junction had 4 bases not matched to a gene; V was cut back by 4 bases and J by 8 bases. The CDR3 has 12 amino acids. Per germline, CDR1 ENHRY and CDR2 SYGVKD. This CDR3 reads CAISADRVGYTF. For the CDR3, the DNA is TGTGCCATCAGTGCTGACAGGGTAGGCTACACCTTC.

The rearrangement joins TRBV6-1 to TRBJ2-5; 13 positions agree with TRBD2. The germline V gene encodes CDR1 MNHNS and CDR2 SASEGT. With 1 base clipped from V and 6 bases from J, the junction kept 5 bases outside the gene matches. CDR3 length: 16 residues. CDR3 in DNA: TGTGCCAGCAGTGAAGGACTAGCGGGGGGTTGGAAGACCCAGTACTTC. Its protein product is CASSEGLAGGWKTQYF.

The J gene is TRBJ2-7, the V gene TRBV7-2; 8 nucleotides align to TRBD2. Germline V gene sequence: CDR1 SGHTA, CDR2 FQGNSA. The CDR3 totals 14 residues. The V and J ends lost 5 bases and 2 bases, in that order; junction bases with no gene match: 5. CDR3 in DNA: TGTGCCAGCAGCCGCGGGGGGCCGACCTACGAGCAGTACTTC. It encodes CASSRGGPTYEQYF.

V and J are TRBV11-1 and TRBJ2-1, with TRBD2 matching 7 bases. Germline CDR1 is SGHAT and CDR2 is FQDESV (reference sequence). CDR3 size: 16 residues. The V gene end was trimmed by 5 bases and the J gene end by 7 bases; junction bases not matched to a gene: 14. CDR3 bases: TGTGCCAGCAGCCGCGACGGACTAGGGGTCGGGAATGAGCAGTTCTTC. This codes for CASSRDGLGVGNEQFF.

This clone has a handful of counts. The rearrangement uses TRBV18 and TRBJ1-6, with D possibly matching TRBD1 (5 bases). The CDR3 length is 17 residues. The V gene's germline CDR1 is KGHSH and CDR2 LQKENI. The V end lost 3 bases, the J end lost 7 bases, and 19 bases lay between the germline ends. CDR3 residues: CASSPSATGGSNSPLHF. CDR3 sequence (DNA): TGTGCCAGCTCACCGAGCGCCACGGGGGGGTCGAATTCACCCCTCCACTTT.

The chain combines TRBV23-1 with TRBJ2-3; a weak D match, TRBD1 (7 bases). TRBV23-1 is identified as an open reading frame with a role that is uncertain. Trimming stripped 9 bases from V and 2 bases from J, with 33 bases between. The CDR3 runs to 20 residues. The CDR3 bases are TGCGCCAGAGACAGGGATAAACCTTTCCGGGACTCAAAACACACAGATACGCAGTATTTT. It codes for CARDRDKPFRDSKHTDTQYF.

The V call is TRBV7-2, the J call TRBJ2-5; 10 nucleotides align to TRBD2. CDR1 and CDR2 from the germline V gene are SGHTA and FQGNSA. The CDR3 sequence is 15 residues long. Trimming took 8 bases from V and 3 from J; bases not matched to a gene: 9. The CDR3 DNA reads TGTGCCAGCTTCAGTCAGCGGGGGGGCAAAGAGACCCAGTACTTC. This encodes CASFSQRGGKETQYF.

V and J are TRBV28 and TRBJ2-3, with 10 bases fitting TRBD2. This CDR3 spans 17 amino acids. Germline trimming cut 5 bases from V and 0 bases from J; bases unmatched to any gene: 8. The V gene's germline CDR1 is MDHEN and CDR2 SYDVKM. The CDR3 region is CASSPHSTSGSTDTQYF. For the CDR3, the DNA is TGTGCCAGCAGTCCCCATTCGACTAGCGGGAGCACAGATACGCAGTATTTT.

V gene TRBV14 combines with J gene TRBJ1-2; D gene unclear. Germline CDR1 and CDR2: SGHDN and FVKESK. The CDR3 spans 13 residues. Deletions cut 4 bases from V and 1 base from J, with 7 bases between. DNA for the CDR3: TGTGCCAGCAGCCCTGACATTAACTATGGCTACACCTTC. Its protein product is CASSPDINYGYTF.

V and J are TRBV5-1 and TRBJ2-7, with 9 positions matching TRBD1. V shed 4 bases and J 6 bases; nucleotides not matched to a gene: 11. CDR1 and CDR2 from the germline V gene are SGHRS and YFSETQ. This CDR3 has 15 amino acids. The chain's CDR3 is CASSLDGTGYVEQYF. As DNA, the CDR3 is TGCGCCAGCAGCCTAGACGGGACAGGGTATGTCGAGCAGTACTTC.

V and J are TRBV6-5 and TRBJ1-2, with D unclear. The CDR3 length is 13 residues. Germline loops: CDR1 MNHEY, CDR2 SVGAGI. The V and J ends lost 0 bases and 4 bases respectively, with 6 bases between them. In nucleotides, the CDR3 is TGTGCCAGCAGTTACTCGGCAGGCTATGGCTACACCTTC. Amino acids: CASSYSAGYGYTF.

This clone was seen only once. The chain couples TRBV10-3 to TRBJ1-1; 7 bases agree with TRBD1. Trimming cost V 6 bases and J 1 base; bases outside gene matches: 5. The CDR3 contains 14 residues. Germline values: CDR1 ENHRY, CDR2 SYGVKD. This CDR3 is CAIRPGGRNTEAFF. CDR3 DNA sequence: TGTGCCATCAGACCAGGGGGTAGGAACACTGAAGCTTTCTTT.

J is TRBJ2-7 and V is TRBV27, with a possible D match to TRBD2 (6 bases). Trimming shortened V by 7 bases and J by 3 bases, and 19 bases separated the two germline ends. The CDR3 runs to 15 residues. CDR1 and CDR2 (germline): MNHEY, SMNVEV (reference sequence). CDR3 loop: CASTTLARGSYEQYF. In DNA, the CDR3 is TGTGCCAGCACTACTCTGGCGCGGGGTAGCTACGAGCAGTACTTC.